This record concerns one TCR beta chain sequence. The data were obtained in a study of cytomegalovirus exposure and HLA in healthy donors. Germline loops: CDR1 SGHTA, CDR2 FQGNSA. V shed 0 bases, J shed 5 bases, and the junction held 4 bases outside the gene matches. CDR3 length: 17 amino acids. PCR was performed using 60 Vbeta and 13 Jbeta primers. Assay used: immunoSEQ multiplex PCR; TCRdb lists only in-frame clones, some missing. The top ten clones hold approximately 2.1% of a sample with 130,000 or so clones, over 70% of them seen once. Sequencing used PBMCs. The genes are TRBV7-2 and TRBJ2-7; TRBD2 aligns across 16 bases. This clonotype originated in a woman aged 40 to 49 in good health and CMV-seropositive. CDR3 DNA: TGTGCCAGCAGCTTAGCGGGGACTAGCGGGGGGGTCAACGAGCAGTACTTC. It translates to CASSLAGTSGGVNEQYF.